The 14 T cell receptor beta chains below all came from one sample that was sequenced in a study of T cells in Graves' hyperthyroidism and ophthalmopathy. From RNA transcripts, TCR beta CDR3 regions were amplified. HTBI primers were the set used in a first-round RT-PCR of the TCR CDR3. Each CDR3 protein is one row after TCRdb ran MiXCR on the multiplex PCR reads. Of 350,000 to 500,000 distinct CDR3 sequences detected, approximately 15% appear once; the ten largest clones hold about 4.9%. Material: blood. These receptors came from a woman younger than 35 with Graves' hyperthyroidism.

This clonotype was counted ten times or more. This chain uses TRBV7-2 with TRBJ1-4; 7 bases align to TRBD1. The germline gives CDR1 SGHTA, CDR2 FQGNSA. The CDR3 has 16 amino acids. V was pared by 3 bases and J by 5 bases, with 9 bases of the junction left unmatched. The CDR3 DNA sequence: TGTGCCAGCAGCTTGGGTCTTTGGACAGGCAATGAAAAACTGTTTTTT. Its translation is CASSLGLWTGNEKLFF.

The rearrangement joins TRBV29-1 to TRBJ2-1, with D unclear. The germline V gene encodes CDR1 SQVTM and CDR2 ANQGSEA. V was cut by 4 bases and J by 8 bases, with 15 bases left in between. This CDR3 has 13 amino acids. The CDR3 loop reads CSVVVSRTYEQFF. The CDR3 DNA reads as TGCAGCGTTGTAGTGAGCCGTACCTATGAGCAGTTCTTC.

Ten or more counts support this clonotype. The V and J genes are TRBV27 and TRBJ1-2; 7 nucleotides line up with TRBD1. The junction had 5 bases not matched to a gene; V was cut back by 5 bases and J by 5 bases. The germline V gene encodes CDR1 MNHEY and CDR2 SMNVEV (reference sequence). The CDR3 is made up of 13 amino acids. The CDR3 spells CASSHRDSYGYTF. In nucleotides, the CDR3 is TGTGCCAGCAGTCACAGGGACAGTTATGGCTACACCTTC.

This sequence joins TRBV7-9 and TRBJ2-4; unclear D gene. The CDR3 has 13 residues. Germline V lookup: CDR1 SEHNR, CDR2 FQNEAQ (reference sequence). Between the trimmed V and J ends, which lost 2 bases and 6 bases, there was a span of 8 bases. CDR3 DNA: TGTGCCAGCAGCTTAAGAGAGCTAAACATTCAGTACTTC. As protein: CASSLRELNIQYF.

This clonotype was observed many times. CDR3 residues: CASTDLAARTDTQYF. The CDR3 DNA is TGTGCCAGCACCGACTTAGCGGCCCGCACAGATACGCAGTATTTT. This chain joins TRBV12-3 or TRBV12-4 and TRBJ2-3, with a possible D match to TRBD2 (6 bases). V lost 7 bases to trimming and J lost 1 base, with 15 bases between them. CDR3 size: 15 residues.

This clonotype was detected only a few times. The gene calls are TRBV5-1 and TRBJ2-1, with TRBD2 matching over 13 bases. Unmatched junction bases numbered 8, after V lost 0 bases and J lost 8 bases. The CDR3 totals 17 residues. CDR1 SGHRS and CDR2 YFSETQ come from the germline V gene. CDR3 DNA: TGCGCCAGCAGCTTGGGGCCACTAGCGGGAGGGCCCCATGAGCAGTTCTTC. It is translated as CASSLGPLAGGPHEQFF.

In its sample, this clonotype was seen many times. This rearrangement joins TRBV29-1 to TRBJ2-7; the match to TRBD1 covers 7 bases. This CDR3 is 13 amino acids long. J was trimmed by 3 bases and V by 3 bases; bases with no gene match: 5. Germline assignment: CDR1 SQVTM and CDR2 ANQGSEA. CDR3 region: CSVEETGHYEQYF. For the CDR3, the DNA is TGCAGCGTTGAGGAGACAGGGCACTACGAGCAGTACTTC.

With respect to this clonotype: A much larger clone differs by one base, so this may be a read error. The chain recombines TRBV3-1 with TRBJ2-2; 10 bases agree with TRBD2. Germline V gene sequence: CDR1 LGHDT, CDR2 YNNKEL (reference sequence). The CDR3 length is 18 residues. The CDR3 here is CVSSQEASGGWDTGELFF. In DNA form, the CDR3 reads TGTGTCAGCAGCCAAGAAGCTAGCGGGGGATGGGACACCGGGGAGCTGTTTTTT.

This clonotype showed up many times. The chain recombines TRBV2 with TRBJ2-1; TRBD2 aligns across 12 bases. This CDR3 region has 17 residues. The germline V gene encodes CDR1 SNHLY and CDR2 FYNNEI. The junction had 2 bases not matched to a gene; V was cut back by 2 bases and J by 0 bases. DNA of the CDR3: TGTGCCAGCAGTGAAACGACTAGCGGGAGCTCCTACAATGAGCAGTTCTTC. Amino acid sequence: CASSETTSGSSYNEQFF.

This clonotype was recorded at least ten times. V is TRBV2 and J is TRBJ2-5; 12 bases map to TRBD2. V was clipped by 3 bases and J by 7 bases; unmatched bases: 9. CDR1 is SNHLY, CDR2 FYNNEI, per germline. The length of the CDR3 is 16 residues. The CDR3 coding sequence is TGTGCCAGCAGTGACCCTAGCGGGGGGGTGTCTTGGACCCAGTACTTC. Residues: CASSDPSGGVSWTQYF.

This clonotype showed up many times. As DNA, the CDR3 is TGTGCCAGCAGCCCCGCGGGGCAAGAGACCCAGTACTTC. Residues: CASSPAGQETQYF. The chain links TRBV3-1 to TRBJ2-5; perhaps TRBD2 as D (6 bases). The germline CDR1 and CDR2 sequences are LGHDT and YNNKEL (reference sequence). V gave up 4 bases and J gave up 2 bases, with 8 bases separating them. The CDR3 spans 13 residues.

This chain uses TRBV6-1 with TRBJ1-4, with D tentatively TRBD1 (5 bases). This CDR3 comprises 16 residues. V was clipped by 2 bases and J by 7 bases, with 17 bases between them. Germline V gene lookup returns CDR1 MNHNS and CDR2 SASEGT. The CDR3 DNA reads TGTGCCAGCAGTGAAAGTTTCAAAACGGGGGGTGAAAAACTGTTTTTT. It yields the protein CASSESFKTGGEKLFF.

This clonotype was observed at least ten times. The rearrangement joins TRBV28 to TRBJ1-1; no clear D gene. Germline V gene data show CDR1 as MDHEN and CDR2 as SYDVKM. V was pared by 10 bases and J by 0 bases, with 12 bases between. The CDR3 loop spans 13 amino acids. CDR3 region: CAIENQLNTEAFF. The CDR3 DNA sequence: TGTGCCATCGAGAACCAATTGAACACTGAAGCTTTCTTT.

This clonotype was detected ten times or more. This chain links TRBV7-2 with TRBJ2-1, with a weak D call TRBD1 (5 bases). CDR1 SGHTA and CDR2 FQGNSA come from the germline V gene. This CDR3 region has 16 residues. Trimming pared 3 bases from V and 5 bases from J, leaving 17 bases between. CDR3 bases: TGTGCCAGCAGCTTGGGGTTAGGCAGGGCCCACAATGAGCAGTTCTTC. Protein product: CASSLGLGRAHNEQFF.